This entry lists 7 T cell receptor beta chains sequenced from one sample in a study of Graves' ophthalmopathy and Graves' hyperthyroidism. Beta-chain TCR CDR3 regions were amplified from RNA transcripts. HTBI-primed RT-PCR formed the first round, and a multiplex PCR formed the second. A single record per CDR3 protein comes from TCRdb applying MiXCR to the multiplex PCR reads. The table has about 400,000 distinct CDR3 sequences, around 17% seen once; the top ten hold 1.6%. Sequenced sample: peripheral blood. The receptors derive from a woman under 30 with Graves' ophthalmopathy.

This clonotype was detected many times. The V call is TRBV20-1, the J call TRBJ2-7; TRBD1 agrees at 12 bases. This CDR3 is 14 amino acids long. J lost 4 bases, V lost 3 bases, and 4 bases had no gene match. Germline CDR1 DFQATT, CDR2 SNEGSKA (reference sequence). In DNA, the CDR3 is TGCAGTGCTAGTACGGGACAGGGGGCTTACGAGCAGTACTTC. It specifies CSASTGQGAYEQYF.

This clonotype was observed many times. The CDR3 DNA reads TGTGCCAGCAGCTTCCCCCGGCAGGGCCAAGAGACCCAGTACTTC. Encoded protein: CASSFPRQGQETQYF. The rearrangement joins TRBV11-2 to TRBJ2-5; D is perhaps TRBD1 (5 bases). In germline, CDR1 is SGHAT, CDR2 FQNNGV. V was trimmed by 3 bases and J by 1 base, leaving 12 bases between them. This CDR3 spans 15 amino acids.

The sample holds many counts of this clonotype. At one end the junction does not follow the germline gene, possibly because of a read error. The rearrangement uses TRBV4-1 and TRBJ1-1, with D perhaps matching TRBD1 (6 bases). Germline V CDR1 and CDR2: MGHRA, YSYEKL. CDR3 length equals 13 residues. In DNA form, the CDR3 reads TGTGCCAGCAGTTTAGGGGGGGCTACTGAAGCTTTCTTT. This sequence encodes CASSLGGATEAFF.

This clonotype was counted at least ten times. This chain connects TRBV29-1 to TRBJ2-7, with 8 bases matching TRBD2. CDR1 and CDR2 (germline): SQVTM, ANQGSEA. The CDR3 covers 15 residues. The V and J ends lost 5 bases and 3 bases, in that order; junction bases with no gene match: 12. For the CDR3, the DNA is TGCAGCGTTATTATAGCGGGATCTATTGACTACGAGCAGTACTTC. Its protein product is CSVIIAGSIDYEQYF.

At least ten counts were recorded for this clonotype. V and J are TRBV6-2 or TRBV6-3 and TRBJ1-1; D remains ambiguous. The V end lost 8 bases, the J end lost 2 bases, and 6 bases lay between the germline ends. Germline CDR1 MNHEY, CDR2 SVGEGT. The CDR3 runs 11 residues. CDR3 amino acids: CASLANTEAFF. The CDR3 DNA reads TGTGCCAGCCTGGCAAACACTGAAGCTTTCTTT.

V is TRBV29-1 and J is TRBJ2-7; TRBD1 aligns across 9 bases. CDR3 length: 13 amino acids. With 6 bases clipped from V and 6 bases from J, the junction kept 9 bases outside the gene matches. Germline V lookup: CDR1 SQVTM, CDR2 ANQGSEA. CDR3 amino acids: CSVKTGGRGEQYF. The CDR3 coding sequence is TGCAGCGTGAAAACAGGGGGCCGGGGCGAGCAGTACTTC.

This clonotype was observed at least ten times. The J gene is TRBJ1-5, the V gene TRBV28, with D perhaps TRBD1 (6 bases). The CDR3 covers 21 residues. The germline V gene encodes CDR1 MDHEN and CDR2 SYDVKM. The germline V and J ends were trimmed by 5 bases and 3 bases, with 32 bases remaining between them. CDR3 sequence: CASSLRNWTAKHISINQPQHF. DNA for the CDR3: TGTGCCAGCAGTCTTCGCAACTGGACAGCTAAACATATTTCGATCAATCAGCCCCAGCATTTT.